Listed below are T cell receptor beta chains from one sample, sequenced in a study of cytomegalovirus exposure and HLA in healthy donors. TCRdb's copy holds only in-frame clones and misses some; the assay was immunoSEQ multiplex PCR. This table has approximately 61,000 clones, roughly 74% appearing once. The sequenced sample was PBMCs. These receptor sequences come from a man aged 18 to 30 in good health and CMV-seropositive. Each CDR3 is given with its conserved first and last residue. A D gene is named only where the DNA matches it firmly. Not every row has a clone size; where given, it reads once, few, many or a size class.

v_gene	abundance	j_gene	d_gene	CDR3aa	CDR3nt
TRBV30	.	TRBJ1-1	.	CAWSPGLTPMNTEAFF	TGTGCCTGGAGCCCAGGGCTGACCCCTATGAACACTGAAGCTTTCTTT
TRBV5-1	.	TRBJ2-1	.	CASTFDSTYNEQFF	TGCGCCAGCACGTTTGACAGCACCTACAATGAGCAGTTCTTC
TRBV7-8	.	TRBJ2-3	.	CASSLAGAKGGDTQYF	TGTGCCAGCAGCTTAGCAGGGGCTAAAGGCGGAGATACGCAGTATTTT
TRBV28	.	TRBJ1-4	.	CASSPAASLNEKLFF	TGTGCCAGCAGCCCTGCGGCGAGCTTGAATGAAAAACTGTTTTTT
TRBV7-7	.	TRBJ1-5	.	CASSFDRISNQPQHF	TGTGCCAGCAGCTTCGACAGGATTAGCAATCAGCCCCAGCATTTT
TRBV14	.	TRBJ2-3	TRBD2	CASSKLAGMTDTQYF	TGTGCCAGCAGCAAACTAGCGGGAATGACAGATACGCAGTATTTT
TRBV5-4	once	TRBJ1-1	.	CASSRPGQKNTEAFF	TGTGCCAGCAGCCGGCCGGGACAAAAGAACACTGAAGCTTTCTTT
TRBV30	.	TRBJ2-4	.	CAWTPTGPRVAKNIQYF	TGTGCCTGGACCCCTACCGGGCCGCGGGTAGCCAAAAACATTCAGTACTTC
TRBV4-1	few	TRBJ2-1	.	CASSQELGAHNEQFF	TGCGCCAGCAGCCAAGAGCTGGGGGCCCACAATGAGCAGTTCTTC
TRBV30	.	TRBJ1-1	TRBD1	CAWSSGQGYNEAFF	TGTGCCTGGAGTAGCGGACAGGGGTACAATGAAGCTTTCTTT
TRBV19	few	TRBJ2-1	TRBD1	CASSIGTGDNEQFF	TGTGCCAGTAGTATTGGGACAGGGGACAATGAGCAGTTCTTC
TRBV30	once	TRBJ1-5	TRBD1	CAWRPQGAQEPQHF	TGTGCCTGGAGACCACAGGGGGCCCAGGAGCCCCAGCATTTT
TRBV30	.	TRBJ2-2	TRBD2	CAWTVGGSGELFF	TGTGCCTGGACAGTGGGAGGGTCCGGGGAGCTGTTTTTT
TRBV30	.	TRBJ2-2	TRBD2	CAWSLIGLAGGLGTGELFF	TGTGCCTGGAGTTTAATCGGACTAGCGGGAGGGTTAGGCACCGGGGAGCTGTTTTTT
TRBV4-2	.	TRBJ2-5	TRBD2	CASSQGTGGGEETQYF	TGTGCCAGCAGCCAGGGAACGGGCGGGGGGGAAGAGACCCAGTACTTC
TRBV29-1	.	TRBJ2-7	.	CSVVSGPYEQYF	TGCAGCGTTGTTTCAGGGCCCTACGAGCAGTACTTC
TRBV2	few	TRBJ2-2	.	CASSGNRVNTGELFF	TGTGCCAGCAGTGGCAACAGGGTGAACACCGGGGAGCTGTTTTTT
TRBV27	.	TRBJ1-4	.	CASRGPLNEKLFF	TGTGCCAGCAGGGGCCCCTTGAATGAAAAACTGTTTTTT
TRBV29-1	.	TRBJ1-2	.	CSVEAANNYGYTF	TGCAGCGTTGAAGCCGCTAATAACTATGGCTACACCTTC
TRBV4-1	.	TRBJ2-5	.	CASSQETVLEETQYF	TGCGCCAGCAGCCAAGAGACAGTCCTGGAAGAGACCCAGTACTTC
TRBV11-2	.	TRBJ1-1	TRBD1	CASSPQGSNTEAFF	TGTGCCAGCAGTCCACAGGGGTCGAACACTGAAGCTTTCTTT
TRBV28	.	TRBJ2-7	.	CASSLHYEQYF	TGTGCCAGCAGTTTACACTACGAGCAGTACTTC
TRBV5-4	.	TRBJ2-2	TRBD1	CASTDGTGNTGELFF	TGTGCCAGCACCGACGGGACAGGGAACACCGGGGAGCTGTTTTTT
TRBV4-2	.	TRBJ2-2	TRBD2	CASSQVGLAALNTGELFF	TGTGCCAGCAGCCAAGTGGGCCTAGCGGCCCTGAACACCGGGGAGCTGTTTTTT
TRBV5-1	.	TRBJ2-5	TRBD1	CASTRGQYF	TGCGCCAGCACCAGGGGGCAGTACTTC
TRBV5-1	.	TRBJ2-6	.	CASSPGGANVLTF	TGCGCCAGCAGCCCCGGTGGGGCCAACGTCCTGACTTTC
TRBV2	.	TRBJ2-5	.	CATSGETQYF	TGTGCCACCTCCGGGGAGACCCAGTACTTC
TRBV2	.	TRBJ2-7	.	CASVLVYEQYF	TGTGCCAGCGTACTAGTTTACGAGCAGTACTTC
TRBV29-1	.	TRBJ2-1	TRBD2	CSVDSGGGLNNEQFF	TGCAGCGTTGATTCCGGGGGGGGGTTAAACAATGAGCAGTTCTTC